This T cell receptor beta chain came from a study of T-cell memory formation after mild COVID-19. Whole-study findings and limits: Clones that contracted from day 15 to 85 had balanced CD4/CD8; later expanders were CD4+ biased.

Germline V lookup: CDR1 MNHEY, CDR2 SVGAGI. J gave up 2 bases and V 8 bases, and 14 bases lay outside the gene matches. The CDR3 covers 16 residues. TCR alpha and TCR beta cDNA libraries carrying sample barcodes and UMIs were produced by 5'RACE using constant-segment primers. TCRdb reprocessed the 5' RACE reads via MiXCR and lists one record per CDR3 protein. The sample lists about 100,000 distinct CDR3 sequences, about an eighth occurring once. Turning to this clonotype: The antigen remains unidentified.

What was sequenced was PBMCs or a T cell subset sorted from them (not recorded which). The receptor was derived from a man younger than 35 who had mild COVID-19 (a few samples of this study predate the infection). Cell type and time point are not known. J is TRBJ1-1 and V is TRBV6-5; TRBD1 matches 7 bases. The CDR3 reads CASFPHNRGGNTEAFF. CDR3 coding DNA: TGTGCCAGCTTTCCCCATAACAGGGGTGGCAACACTGAAGCTTTCTTT.